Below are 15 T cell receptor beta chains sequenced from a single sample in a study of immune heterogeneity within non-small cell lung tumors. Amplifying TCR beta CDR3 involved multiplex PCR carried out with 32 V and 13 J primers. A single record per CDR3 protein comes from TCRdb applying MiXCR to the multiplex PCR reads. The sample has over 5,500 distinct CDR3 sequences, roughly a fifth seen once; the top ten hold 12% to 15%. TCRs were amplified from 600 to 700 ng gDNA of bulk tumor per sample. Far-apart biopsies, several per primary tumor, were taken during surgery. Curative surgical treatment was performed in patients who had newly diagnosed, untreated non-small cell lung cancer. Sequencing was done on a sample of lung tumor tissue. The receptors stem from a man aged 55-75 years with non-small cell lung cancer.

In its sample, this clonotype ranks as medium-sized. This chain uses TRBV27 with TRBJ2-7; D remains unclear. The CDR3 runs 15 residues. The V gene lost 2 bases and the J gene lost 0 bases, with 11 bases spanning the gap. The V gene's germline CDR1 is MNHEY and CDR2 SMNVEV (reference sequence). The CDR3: CASSLNPFSSYEQYF. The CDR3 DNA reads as TGTGCCAGCAGTTTAAATCCCTTTAGCTCCTACGAGCAGTACTTC.

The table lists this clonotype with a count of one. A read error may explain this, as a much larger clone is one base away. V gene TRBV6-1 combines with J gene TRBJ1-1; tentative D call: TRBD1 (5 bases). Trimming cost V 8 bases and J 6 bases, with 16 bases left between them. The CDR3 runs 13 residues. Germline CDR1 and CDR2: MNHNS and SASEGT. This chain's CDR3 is CASYPPGIAEAFF. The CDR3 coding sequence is TGTGCCAGCTACCCACCAGGGATCGCTGAAGCTTTCTTT.

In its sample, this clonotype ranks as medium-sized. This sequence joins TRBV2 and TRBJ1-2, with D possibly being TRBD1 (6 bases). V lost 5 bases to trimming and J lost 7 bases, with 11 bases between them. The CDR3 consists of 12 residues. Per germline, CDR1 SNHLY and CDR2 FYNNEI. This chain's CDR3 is CASSTGWVGYTF. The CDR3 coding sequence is TGTGCCAGCAGTACAGGGTGGGTTGGCTACACCTTC. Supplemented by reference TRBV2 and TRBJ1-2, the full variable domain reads EPEVTQTPSHQVTQMGQEVILRCVPISNHLYFYWYRQILGQKVEFLVSFYNNEISEKSEIFDDQFSVERPDGSNFTLKIRSTKLEDSAMYFCASSTGWVGYTFGSGTRLTVV.

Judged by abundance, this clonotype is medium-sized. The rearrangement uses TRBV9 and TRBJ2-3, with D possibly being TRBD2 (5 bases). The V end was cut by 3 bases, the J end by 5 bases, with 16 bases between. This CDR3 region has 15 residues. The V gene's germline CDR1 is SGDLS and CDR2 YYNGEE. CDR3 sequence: CASSEDRLRGDTQYF. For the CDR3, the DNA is TGTGCCAGCAGCGAGGACCGACTTCGGGGAGATACGCAGTATTTT. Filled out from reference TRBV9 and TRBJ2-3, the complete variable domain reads DSGVTQTPKHLITATGQRVTLRCSPRSGDLSVYWYQQSLDQGLQFLIQYYNGEERAKGNILERFSAQQFPDLHSELNLSSLELGDSALYFCASSEDRLRGDTQYFGPGTRLTVL.

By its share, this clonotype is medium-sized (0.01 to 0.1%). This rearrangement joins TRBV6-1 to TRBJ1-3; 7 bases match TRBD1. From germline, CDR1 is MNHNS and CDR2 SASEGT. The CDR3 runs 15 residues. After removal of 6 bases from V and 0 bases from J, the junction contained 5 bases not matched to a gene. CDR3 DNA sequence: TGTGCCAGCAGGGACGGGACAGTCTCTGGAAACACCATATATTTT. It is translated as CASRDGTVSGNTIYF.

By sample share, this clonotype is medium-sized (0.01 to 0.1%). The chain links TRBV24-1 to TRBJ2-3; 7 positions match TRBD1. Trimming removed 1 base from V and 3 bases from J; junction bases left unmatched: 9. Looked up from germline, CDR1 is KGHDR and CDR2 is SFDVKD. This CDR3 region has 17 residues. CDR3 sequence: CATSDLKGALGTDTQYF. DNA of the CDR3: TGTGCCACCAGTGATTTAAAGGGGGCGCTGGGGACAGATACGCAGTATTTT.

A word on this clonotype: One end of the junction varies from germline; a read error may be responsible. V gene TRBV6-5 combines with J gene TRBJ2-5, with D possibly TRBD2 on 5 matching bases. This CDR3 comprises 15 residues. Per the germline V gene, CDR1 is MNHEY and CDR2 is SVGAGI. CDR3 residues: CASCYSRAGQETQYF. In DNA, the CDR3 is TGTGCCAGCTGTTACTCGAGGGCTGGGCAAGAGACCCAGTACTTC.

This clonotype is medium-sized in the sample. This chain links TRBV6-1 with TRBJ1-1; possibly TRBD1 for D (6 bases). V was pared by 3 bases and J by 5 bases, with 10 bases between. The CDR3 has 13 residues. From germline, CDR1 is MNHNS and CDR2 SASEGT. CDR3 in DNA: TGTGCCAGCAGTGAGGGGGGGCAGACTGAAGCTTTCTTT. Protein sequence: CASSEGGQTEAFF.

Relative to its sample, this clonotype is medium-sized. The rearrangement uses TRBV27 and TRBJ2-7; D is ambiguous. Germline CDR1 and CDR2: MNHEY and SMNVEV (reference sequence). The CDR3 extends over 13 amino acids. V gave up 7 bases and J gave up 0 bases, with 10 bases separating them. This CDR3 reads CASKSGSSYEQYF. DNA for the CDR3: TGTGCCAGCAAGAGTGGTAGCTCCTACGAGCAGTACTTC.

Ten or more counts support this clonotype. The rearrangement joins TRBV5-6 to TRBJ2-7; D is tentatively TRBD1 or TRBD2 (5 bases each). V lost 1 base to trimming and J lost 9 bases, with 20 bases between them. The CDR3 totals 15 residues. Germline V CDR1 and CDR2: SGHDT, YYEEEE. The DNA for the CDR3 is TGTGCCAGCAGCTTGCAGGGCGGGCGTTATTTTGGGCAGTACTTC. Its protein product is CASSLQGGRYFGQYF. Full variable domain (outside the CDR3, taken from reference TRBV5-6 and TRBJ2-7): DAGVTQSPTHLIKTRGQQVTLRCSPKSGHDTVSWYQQALGQGPQFIFQYYEEEERQRGNFPDRFSGHQFPNYSSELNVNALLLGDSALYLCASSLQGGRYFGQYFGPGTRLTVT.

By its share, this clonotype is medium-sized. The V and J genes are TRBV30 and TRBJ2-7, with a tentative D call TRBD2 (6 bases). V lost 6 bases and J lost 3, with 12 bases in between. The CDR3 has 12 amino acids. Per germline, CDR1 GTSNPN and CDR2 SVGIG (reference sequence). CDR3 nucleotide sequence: TGTGCCTGCCGCGGGAACAACTACGAGCAGTACTTC. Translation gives CACRGNNYEQYF.

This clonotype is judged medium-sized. The CDR3, as DNA: TGTGCCAGTAGTATTTCAGCTGATGAGTCACCCCTCCACTTT. Translating gives CASSISADESPLHF. The chain links TRBV19 to TRBJ1-6; D is unclear. The germline gives CDR1 LNHDA, CDR2 SQIVND (reference sequence). Deletions cut 3 bases from V and 10 bases from J, with 13 bases between. CDR3 size: 14 residues. The full variable domain, completed using reference TRBV19 and TRBJ1-6, is DGGITQSPKYLFRKEGQNVTLSCEQNLNHDAMYWYRQDPGQGLRLIYYSQIVNDFQKGDIAEGYSVSREKKESFPLTVTSAQKNPTAFYLCASSISADESPLHFGNGTRLTVT.

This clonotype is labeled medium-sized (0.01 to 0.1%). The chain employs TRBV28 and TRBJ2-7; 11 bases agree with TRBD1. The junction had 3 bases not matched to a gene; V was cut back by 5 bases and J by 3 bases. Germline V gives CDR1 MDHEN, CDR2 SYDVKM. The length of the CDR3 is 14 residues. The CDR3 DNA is TGTGCCAGCAGTACCGGGACAGGGGGCTACGAGCAGTACTTC. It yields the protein CASSTGTGGYEQYF.

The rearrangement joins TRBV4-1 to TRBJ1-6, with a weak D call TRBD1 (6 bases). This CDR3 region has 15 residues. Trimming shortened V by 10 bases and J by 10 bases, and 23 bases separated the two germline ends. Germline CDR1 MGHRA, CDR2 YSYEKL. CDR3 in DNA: TGCGCCACCACCCCCTTAGGGGGGACGGAGTCACCCCTCCACTTT. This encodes CATTPLGGTESPLHF.

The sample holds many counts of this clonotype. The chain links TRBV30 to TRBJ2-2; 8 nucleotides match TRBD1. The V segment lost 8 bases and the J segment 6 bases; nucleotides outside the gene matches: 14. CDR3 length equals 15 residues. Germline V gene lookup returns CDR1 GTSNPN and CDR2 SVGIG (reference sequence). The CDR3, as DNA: TGTGCCGGAATTCGGACAGGGTGGATCTCCGGGGAGCTGTTTTTT. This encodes CAGIRTGWISGELFF.